The 18 T cell receptor beta chains below come from one sample, sequenced in a study of cytomegalovirus exposure and HLA in healthy donors. 13 Jbeta primers and 60 Vbeta primers were used for the PCR. Assay: immunoSEQ multiplex PCR; the TCRdb copy retains only in-frame clones and omits some. The table lists 160,000 or so clones, 75% to 85% of them singletons. Source material: PBMCs. Every receptor here comes from a woman aged 45-65 years in good health and CMV-seronegative.

The rearrangement links TRBV20-1 to TRBJ2-7; D gene uncertain. CDR1 and CDR2 (germline): DFQATT, SNEGSKA (reference sequence). This CDR3 is built from 11 residues. V lost 6 bases, J lost 5 bases, and 11 bases lay in between. Here the CDR3 reads CSAARGDEQYF. CDR3 DNA sequence: TGCAGTGCCGCGAGAGGTGACGAGCAGTACTTC.

The chain joins TRBV28 to TRBJ2-7, with TRBD1 matching over 10 bases. The CDR3 is 13 amino acids. From germline, CDR1 is MDHEN and CDR2 SYDVKM. The junction had 2 bases not matched to a gene; V was cut back by 5 bases and J by 4 bases. For the CDR3, the DNA is TGTGCCAGCAGTCGGGACAGGGGTTACGAGCAGTACTTC. Translated: CASSRDRGYEQYF.

The rearrangement links TRBV2 to TRBJ1-2, with TRBD1 identical over 9 bases. This CDR3 contains 13 residues. V trimming: 10 bases; J trimming: 4 bases; junction bases outside the gene matches: 7. Germline lookup yields CDR1 SNHLY and CDR2 FYNNEI. The CDR3 region is CAILQGASYGYTF. The DNA of the CDR3 is TGTGCCATCCTACAGGGGGCTAGCTATGGCTACACCTTC.

The gene calls are TRBV10-1 and TRBJ2-7, with D tentatively TRBD1 (5 bases). In germline, CDR1 is WNHNN, CDR2 SYGVQD (reference sequence). The V and J ends lost 0 bases and 6 bases respectively, with 9 bases between them. The CDR3 has 13 amino acids. The DNA for the CDR3 is TGCGCCAGCAGTGAGTCTAGTAGGGGCGAGCAGTACTTC. It yields the protein CASSESSRGEQYF.

Points on this clone: The junction departs from germline at one end; a sequencing error may be responsible. The sample contains more than one DNA sequence encoding this CDR3. The chain links TRBV5-1 to TRBJ2-5; D possibly corresponds to TRBD1 (5 bases). The CDR3 loop spans 14 amino acids. The germline V gene has CDR1 SGHRS and CDR2 YFSETQ. The CDR3 DNA follows: TGTGCCAGCAGCTACAGGAGCTCCCAAGAGACCCAGTACTTC. It specifies CASSYRSSQETQYF.

This clone was observed a single time. The V call is TRBV11-2, the J call TRBJ1-1; possible D gene TRBD1, 5 bases. Germline CDR1 is SGHAT and CDR2 is FQNNGV. V lost 4 bases and J lost 7, with 16 bases in between. The CDR3 sequence is 14 residues long. CDR3 region: CASSYDSSGSEAFF. Here the CDR3 DNA reads TGTGCCAGCAGCTACGACAGTTCGGGCAGTGAAGCTTTCTTT.

V and J are TRBV28 and TRBJ1-2; possibly TRBD1 for D (5 bases). Germline V gene lookup returns CDR1 MDHEN and CDR2 SYDVKM. Trimming stripped 6 bases from V and 9 bases from J, with 17 bases between. The CDR3 is 13 residues long. This chain's CDR3 is CASSPDSSTRYTF. DNA for the CDR3: TGTGCCAGCAGCCCTGACAGCTCTACTCGCTACACCTTC.

This chain links TRBV7-6 with TRBJ2-1, with 13 bases that match TRBD2. This CDR3 spans 15 amino acids. J gave up 10 bases and V 5 bases, and 8 bases lay outside the gene matches. Germline V gene data show CDR1 as SGHVS and CDR2 as FNYEAQ. Here the CDR3 reads CASSRLAGGFEEQFF. CDR3 coding DNA: TGTGCCAGCAGCCGACTAGCGGGAGGCTTCGAAGAGCAGTTCTTC.

V usage is TRBV19 and J usage is TRBJ2-2; 11 bases line up with TRBD2. The CDR3 is made up of 15 amino acids. With 6 bases clipped from V and 5 bases from J, the junction kept 5 bases outside the gene matches. From germline, CDR1 is LNHDA and CDR2 SQIVND (reference sequence). The CDR3 here is CASSRLAGSTGELFF. The DNA of the CDR3 is TGTGCCAGTAGCCGACTAGCGGGGTCAACCGGGGAGCTGTTTTTT.

V and J are TRBV4-2 and TRBJ2-1; 8 nucleotides align to TRBD2. The CDR3 loop spans 16 amino acids. Germline trimming cut 0 bases from V and 7 bases from J; bases unmatched to any gene: 8. From germline, CDR1 is LGHNA and CDR2 YNFKEQ. The chain's CDR3 is CASSQDRSGGINEQFF. The DNA for the CDR3 is TGTGCCAGCAGCCAAGATAGGAGCGGGGGAATTAATGAGCAGTTCTTC.

CDR3 in amino acids: CASSQASGKITGELFF. The CDR3 DNA is TGTGCCAGCAGCCAAGCCTCAGGGAAGATCACCGGGGAGCTGTTTTTT. V is TRBV14 and J is TRBJ2-2; TRBD1 might be the D (5 bases). The CDR3 extends over 16 amino acids. CDR1 SGHDN and CDR2 FVKESK come from the germline V gene. V lost 1 base and J 4 bases, leaving 13 bases between the germline ends.

The chain couples TRBV9 to TRBJ2-6; perhaps TRBD1 as D (5 bases). CDR3 length equals 15 residues. Trimming left V 7 bases short and J 0 bases short, with 11 bases between. Germline V CDR1 and CDR2: SGDLS, YYNGEE. The CDR3 DNA reads as TGTGCCAGCGCCGACAGTTCCTCTGGGGCCAACGTCCTGACTTTC. Protein sequence: CASADSSSGANVLTF. The full variable domain, completed using reference TRBV9 and TRBJ2-6, is DSGVTQTPKHLITATGQRVTLRCSPRSGDLSVYWYQQSLDQGLQFLIQYYNGEERAKGNILERFSAQQFPDLHSELNLSSLELGDSALYFCASADSSSGANVLTFGAGSRLTVL.

The rearrangement uses TRBV6-5 and TRBJ1-1; TRBD1 is a possible D gene (5 bases). This CDR3 region has 14 residues. V dropped 0 bases and J dropped 3 bases, with 8 bases sitting between them. CDR1 MNHEY and CDR2 SVGAGI come from the germline V gene. Written as DNA, the CDR3 is TGTGCCAGCAGTTACTCGTCGGGGGACACTGAAGCTTTCTTT. Protein sequence: CASSYSSGDTEAFF.

The chain carries TRBV19 and TRBJ2-7; 9 bases are a match to TRBD1. Germline CDR1 and CDR2: LNHDA and SQIVND (reference sequence). The CDR3 is 17 amino acids. Trimming at V came to 6 bases and at J to 3 bases, leaving 15 bases not matched to a gene. The CDR3 nucleotides are TGTGCCAGTAGGCCGGGACAGGGAAGAGGGGTCCACTACGAGCAGTACTTC. It translates to CASRPGQGRGVHYEQYF.

This chain uses TRBV28 with TRBJ1-2, with 8 bases that match TRBD1. The CDR3 totals 13 residues. The J segment lost 8 bases and the V segment lost 5 bases, leaving 7 bases of the junction unmatched. CDR1 and CDR2 (germline): MDHEN, SYDVKM. CDR3 in DNA: TGTGCCAGCAGTCCCCAGGGGGCGCGGGGCTACACCTTC. As protein: CASSPQGARGYTF.

This sequence joins TRBV7-2 and TRBJ2-7; possible D gene TRBD2, 5 bases. V was pared by 5 bases and J by 4 bases, with 18 bases between. Germline values: CDR1 SGHTA, CDR2 FQGNSA. The CDR3 spans 15 residues. The CDR3 here is CASSLTGSGLYEQYF. The CDR3 nucleotides read TGTGCCAGCAGCCTCACGGGGAGTGGGTTGTACGAGCAGTACTTC.

J is TRBJ2-3 and V is TRBV5-5; 9 positions match TRBD1. Germline V gene data show CDR1 as SGHKS and CDR2 as YYEKEE (reference sequence). Trimming took 3 bases from V and 7 from J; bases not matched to a gene: 12. This CDR3 is built from 16 residues. The CDR3 DNA sequence: TGTGCCAGCAGCTACAACCCGGGACAGGGACAAAATACGCAGTATTTT. Protein: CASSYNPGQGQNTQYF.

The gene calls are TRBV7-9 and TRBJ2-1, with D maybe TRBD1 (6 bases). This CDR3 has 12 amino acids. Germline assignment: CDR1 SEHNR and CDR2 FQNEAQ (reference sequence). V was shortened by 2 bases and J by 7 bases, with 6 bases between the two germline ends. The chain's CDR3 is CASSLQGNEQFF. The CDR3 DNA is TGTGCCAGCAGCTTACAGGGGAATGAGCAGTTCTTC.